This T cell receptor (beta chain) was documented in a study of immune evolution from preneoplasia to lung adenocarcinoma. Repertoires were generated with immunoSEQ multiplex PCR, while TCRdb's copy carries only in-frame clones and drops some. This sample yields about 5,300 clones, of which 75% to 80% are seen a single time; less than 30% belongs to the top ten. Histologic diagnosis was independently verified by two lung pathologists. What was sequenced was FFPE normal lung tissue adjacent to the tumor. The TCR sequence derives from a person aged 55 to 69 with lung adenocarcinoma.

CDR3 sequence reads: CASSKTPGRSTDTQYF. The CDR3 DNA sequence: TGTGCCAGCAGCAAAACCCCGGGACGAAGCACAGATACGCAGTATTTT. The chain couples TRBV11-2 to TRBJ2-3, with D perhaps given as TRBD1 or TRBD2 (5 bases each). CDR1 is SGHAT, CDR2 FQNNGV, per germline. This CDR3 region has 16 residues. Trimming took off 5 bases at V and 0 bases at J, with 15 bases between the two ends. The full variable domain, rest sourced from reference TRBV11-2 and TRBJ2-3, is EAGVAQSPRYKIIEKRQSVAFWCNPISGHATLYWYQQILGQGPKLLIQFQNNGVVDDSQLPKDRFSAERLKGVDSTLKIQPAKLEDSAVYLCASSKTPGRSTDTQYFGPGTRLTVL.